Shown below are 15 T cell receptor beta chains from a single sample sequenced in a study of neurological immune-mediated disorders. TCRdb re-called the 5' RACE reads through MiXCR, storing one row per CDR3 protein. The table lists around 70,000 distinct CDR3 sequences, 3.2% of them singletons, with around 5.2% in the top ten. Sequencing input: PBMCs. These receptors all stem from a woman between 50 and 59 years old with multiple sclerosis.

This clonotype was detected ten times or more. The rearrangement uses TRBV10-3 and TRBJ2-7; D remains ambiguous. V was cut by 2 bases and J by 5 bases, with 10 bases left in between. Germline-derived CDR1 and CDR2 are ENHRY and SYGVKD. The CDR3 extends over 13 amino acids. The CDR3: CAISEKDFDEQYV. The CDR3 coding sequence is TGTGCCATCAGTGAGAAGGATTTCGACGAGCAGTACGTC.

This clonotype was counted ten times or more. The rearrangement joins TRBV7-9 to TRBJ1-4; no clear D. The CDR3 is 13 amino acids. Trimming stripped 4 bases from V and 10 bases from J, with 13 bases between. Germline V gene sequence: CDR1 SEHNR, CDR2 FQNEAQ (reference sequence). Here the CDR3 DNA reads TGTGCCAGCAGCTCGCCAAGTAGACCAAAACTGTTTTTT. Protein sequence: CASSSPSRPKLFF. The full variable domain, in which reference TRBV7-9 and TRBJ1-4 provide the parts outside the CDR3, is DTGVSQNPRHKITKRGQNVTFRCDPISEHNRLYWYRQTLGQGPEFLTYFQNEAQLEKSRLLSDRFSAERPKGSFSTLEIQRTEQGDSAMYLCASSSPSRPKLFFGSGTQLSVL.

Many counts were recorded for this clonotype. CDR3 sequence reads: CASSLVNRGRDTQYF. The CDR3 DNA is TGTGCCAGCAGTTTAGTGAACAGGGGGCGAGATACGCAGTATTTT. The chain combines TRBV12-3 or TRBV12-4 with TRBJ2-3, with 9 bases matching TRBD1. This CDR3 comprises 15 residues. Trimming took 1 base from V and 5 from J; bases not matched to a gene: 4.

This clonotype was seen only a few times. Since a much larger clone is just one base distant, this may be a read error. The chain uses TRBV6-5 and TRBJ1-6; D gene unclear. Per germline, CDR1 MNHEY and CDR2 SVGAGI. This CDR3 is built from 12 residues. The CDR3 nucleotides read TGTGCCAGCAGTGGACGTAATTCACCCCTCAACTTT. It codes for CASSGRNSPLNF.

This clonotype was detected ten times or more. The chain joins TRBV5-1 to TRBJ2-4, with TRBD2 matching over 13 bases. The CDR3 is 16 amino acids. Per the germline V gene, CDR1 is SGHRS and CDR2 is YFSETQ. V was pared by 4 bases and J by 5 bases, with 6 bases of the junction left unmatched. This chain's CDR3 is CASSPTGLAGENIQYF. Here the CDR3 DNA reads TGCGCCAGCAGCCCGACCGGACTAGCGGGAGAAAACATTCAGTACTTC.

This clonotype is medium-sized within its sample. The rearrangement uses TRBV20-1 and TRBJ2-7; 11 bases align to TRBD2. The V gene's germline CDR1 is DFQATT and CDR2 SNEGSKA (reference sequence). This CDR3 is built from 15 residues. Trimming removed 5 bases from V and 6 bases from J; junction bases left unmatched: 12. CDR3 DNA sequence: TGCAGTGCTGTCTCTCCGGGACTAGCGGCTTCCGAGCAGTACTTC. Its translation is CSAVSPGLAASEQYF.

This clonotype was detected many times. The chain recombines TRBV20-1 with TRBJ1-2; tentatively, D is TRBD1 (5 bases). Between the trimmed V and J ends, which lost 4 bases and 4 bases, there was a span of 25 bases. The germline gives CDR1 DFQATT, CDR2 SNEGSKA (reference sequence). The length of the CDR3 is 17 residues. CDR3 bases: TGCAGTGCTAAAGGCGGGGCAGATACTCTTTTCCTCTATGGCTACACCTTC. Translation: CSAKGGADTLFLYGYTF.

This clonotype was seen many times. This chain joins TRBV20-1 and TRBJ1-2; D perhaps matches TRBD1 (5 bases). The V gene's germline CDR1 is DFQATT and CDR2 SNEGSKA (reference sequence). V was trimmed by 1 base and J by 7 bases, leaving 19 bases between them. The CDR3 spans 15 residues. CDR3 sequence reads: CSARGNNRQGRGYTF. The CDR3 DNA reads as TGCAGTGCTAGAGGGAATAATAGGCAGGGCCGTGGCTACACCTTC.

This clonotype was seen at least ten times. V gene TRBV4-1 combines with J gene TRBJ2-7; the match to TRBD1 covers 9 bases. The ends lost 5 bases at V and 7 bases at J; junction bases unmatched: 12. Germline V gene lookup returns CDR1 MGHRA and CDR2 YSYEKL. The CDR3 is 15 residues long. The CDR3 here is CASSSRPGQGWEQYF. The CDR3, as DNA: TGCGCCAGCAGCTCCAGACCGGGACAGGGTTGGGAGCAGTACTTC.

This clonotype was seen repeatedly, ten times or more. J is TRBJ2-1 and V is TRBV6-1, with D perhaps TRBD1 or TRBD2 (5 bases each). Germline V CDR1 and CDR2: MNHNS, SASEGT. The V end was cut by 3 bases, the J end by 0 bases, with 9 bases between. The CDR3 totals 15 residues. CDR3 coding DNA: TGTGCCAGCAGTGACTACGGGGCCTCCTACAATGAGCAGTTCTTC. This codes for CASSDYGASYNEQFF.

This clonotype was seen ten or more times. This rearrangement joins TRBV5-1 to TRBJ1-1; D ambiguous. The V gene lost 7 bases and the J gene lost 2 bases, with 15 bases spanning the gap. Looked up from germline, CDR1 is SGHRS and CDR2 is YFSETQ. The CDR3 runs 14 residues. CDR3 in DNA: TGCGCCAGCTTCCCGACCGAGACTAACACTGAAGCTTTCTTT. It yields the protein CASFPTETNTEAFF. Based on the CDR3 plus reference TRBV5-1 and TRBJ1-1, the full variable domain is KAGVTQTPRYLIKTRGQQVTLSCSPISGHRSVSWYQQTPGQGLQFLFEYFSETQRNKGNFPGRFSGRQFSNSRSEMNVSTLELGDSALYLCASFPTETNTEAFFGQGTRLTVV.

This clonotype was detected many times. V usage is TRBV4-3 and J usage is TRBJ1-2; possibly TRBD1 for D (6 bases). Germline CDR1 LGHNA, CDR2 YSLEER. V was clipped by 0 bases and J by 5 bases, with 22 bases between them. CDR3 length: 18 amino acids. The CDR3 DNA follows: TGCGCCAGCAGCCAAGATGCGAGAGGGGGACGGTCAGAATATGGCTACACCTTC. Amino acids: CASSQDARGGRSEYGYTF.

The gene calls are TRBV14 and TRBJ2-2; tentatively, D is TRBD1 (6 bases). The CDR3 totals 14 residues. Trimming stripped 6 bases from V and 3 bases from J, with 11 bases between. Germline CDR1 is SGHDN and CDR2 is FVKESK. CDR3: CASRPTGYTGELFF. CDR3 coding DNA: TGTGCCAGCAGACCGACAGGTTACACCGGGGAGCTGTTTTTT.

This clonotype has at least ten counts. The chain combines TRBV3-1 with TRBJ2-4, with D tentatively TRBD1 or TRBD2 (7 bases each). This CDR3 has 14 amino acids. Trimming took off 5 bases at V and 6 bases at J, with 14 bases between the two ends. CDR1 is LGHDT, CDR2 YNNKEL, per germline (reference sequence). The CDR3 DNA is TGTGCCAGCAGCGCCAGGGGGGGTTCAAACATTCAGTACTTC. It translates to CASSARGGSNIQYF.

This clonotype was picked up many times. The genes are TRBV5-6 and TRBJ2-6, with a tentative D call TRBD1 (6 bases). Trimming took off 2 bases at V and 2 bases at J, with 8 bases between the two ends. The germline gives CDR1 SGHDT, CDR2 YYEEEE. The CDR3 loop spans 15 amino acids. The CDR3 bases are TGTGCCAGCAGCTTACAGGGAGCTGGGGCCAACGTCCTGACTTTC. Translating gives CASSLQGAGANVLTF.